The clone carrying this T cell receptor (beta chain) has a count of ten or more. Its antigen remains unidentified. V shed 4 bases, J shed 6 bases, and the junction held 4 bases outside the gene matches. This CDR3 contains 14 residues. The germline V gene encodes CDR1 SQVTM and CDR2 ANQGSEA. This entry belongs to a study of post-analysis software for immune sequencing data. Study as a whole: Patients with relapsing-remitting, secondary progressive and progressive-relapsing multiple sclerosis courses were all represented.

The TCR beta cDNA libraries carried unique molecular identifiers. TCRdb fed the PCR reads into MiXCR, producing one record per CDR3 protein. Here the sample spans about 540,000 distinct CDR3 sequences, approximately 31% being singletons. Study-level points and caveats: Among five TRBV segments more frequent in patients than controls were TRBV5-6, TRBV5-1 and TRBV20-1.

The chain employs TRBV29-1 and TRBJ2-1; TRBD1 aligns across 12 bases. This TCR was sampled from a girl aged 2 to 17 with multiple sclerosis. The sequenced sample was blood. The CDR3 DNA reads TGCAGCGTTGCCGGGGACAGGGGGCTCAATGAGCAGTTCTTC. It is translated as CSVAGDRGLNEQFF.